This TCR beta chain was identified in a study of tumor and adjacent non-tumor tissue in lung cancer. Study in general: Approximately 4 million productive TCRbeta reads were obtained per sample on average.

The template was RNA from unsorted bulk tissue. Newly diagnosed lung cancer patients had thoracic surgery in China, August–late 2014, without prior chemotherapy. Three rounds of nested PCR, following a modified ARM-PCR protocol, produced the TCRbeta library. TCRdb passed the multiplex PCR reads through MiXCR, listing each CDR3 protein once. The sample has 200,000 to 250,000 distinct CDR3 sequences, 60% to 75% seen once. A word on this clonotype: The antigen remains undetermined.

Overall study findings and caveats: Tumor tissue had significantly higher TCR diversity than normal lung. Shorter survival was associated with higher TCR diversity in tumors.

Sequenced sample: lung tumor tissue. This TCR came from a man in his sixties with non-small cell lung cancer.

CDR3 amino acids: CASSQDQIVQGIPETQYF. CDR3 nucleotides: TGTGCCAGCAGCCAAGATCAGATAGTTCAGGGAATACCCGAGACCCAGTACTTC. This sequence joins TRBV4-2 and TRBJ2-5; D possibly corresponds to TRBD1 (5 bases). The ends were cut back, 0 bases at V and 5 bases at J, with 22 bases in the middle. Germline lookup yields CDR1 LGHNA and CDR2 YNFKEQ. The CDR3 covers 18 residues.